The 29 T cell receptor beta chains in this list originate from one sample, sequenced in a study of spatial heterogeneity in lung cancer. One entry per CDR3 protein, called by TCRdb with MiXCR from the 5' RACE reads. The data contain 40,000 to 45,000 distinct CDR3 sequences, roughly 20% of them seen just once; the ten biggest clones take up about 7.2%. As for time point: blood at routine non-recurrence follow-up after resection. Sequenced material: PBMCs, taken at follow-up. These receptors all stem from a female donor with early-stage non-small cell lung cancer.

A word on this clonotype: A read error may account for a junction end that differs from germline. This chain uses TRBV4-1 with TRBJ1-2; TRBD1 matches at 8 bases. This CDR3 contains 17 residues. Germline V gene sequence: CDR1 MGHRA, CDR2 YSYEKL. CDR3 bases: TGCGCCAGCAACCAAGGGGCAGGGGGCCCCCCTAGCTATGGCTACACCTTC. This translates into CASNQGAGGPPSYGYTF.

This rearrangement joins TRBV28 to TRBJ1-2; D may be TRBD1 (5 bases). Trimming took off 3 bases at V and 6 bases at J, with 5 bases between the two ends. The CDR3 covers 11 residues. Germline CDR1 MDHEN, CDR2 SYDVKM. In nucleotides, the CDR3 is TGTGCCAGCAGTTTGGGGGATGGCTACACCTTC. Its translation: CASSLGDGYTF.

As to this clonotype: The junction does not match germline at one end; this may be a read error. The chain combines TRBV7-7 with TRBJ2-1; 10 bases are shared with TRBD1. Germline CDR1 SSHAT, CDR2 FNYEAQ (reference sequence). CDR3 size: 14 residues. The DNA of the CDR3 is TGTGCTAGCAGCTTAGGGACAGGGGAGCGTGAGCAGTTCTTC. Amino acids: CASSLGTGEREQFF.

This sequence joins TRBV6-5 and TRBJ1-4; TRBD1 might be the D (6 bases). Trimming shortened V by 10 bases and J by 0 bases, and 15 bases separated the two germline ends. Germline V gene lookup returns CDR1 MNHEY and CDR2 SVGAGI. CDR3 length: 15 amino acids. The CDR3 DNA sequence: TGTGCCACCCGCCGGGGGGCAGCAACTAATGAAAAACTGTTTTTT. Translated, it gives CATRRGAATNEKLFF.

This clonotype was detected only a few times. The rearrangement joins TRBV5-1 to TRBJ1-1, with D perhaps TRBD1 (5 bases). Trimming shortened V by 1 base and J by 1 base, and 8 bases separated the two germline ends. Germline V gene lookup returns CDR1 SGHRS and CDR2 YFSETQ. This CDR3 is 14 amino acids long. CDR3 amino acids: CASSLRQGNTEAFF. CDR3 in DNA: TGCGCCAGCAGCTTGAGGCAGGGGAACACTGAAGCTTTCTTT.

Only a few counts were recorded for this clonotype. The V gene is TRBV9, the J gene TRBJ2-2; D gene uncertain. Trimming shortened V by 0 bases and J by 0 bases, and 3 bases separated the two germline ends. There are 14 residues in the CDR3. CDR1 SGDLS and CDR2 YYNGEE come from the germline V gene. This CDR3 reads CASSVGTNTGELFF. The DNA of the CDR3 is TGTGCCAGCAGCGTAGGAACGAACACCGGGGAGCTGTTTTTT.

This clonotype has only a few counts. This rearrangement joins TRBV7-3 to TRBJ2-2, with D possibly called TRBD1 or TRBD2 (6 bases each). Deletions cut 3 bases from V and 5 bases from J, with 22 bases between. Germline lookup yields CDR1 SGHTA and CDR2 FQGTGA. The CDR3 spans 18 residues. The CDR3 DNA reads as TGTGCCAGCAGCTTGCTTCCGGGGGCGAGTCGTGGAACCGGGGAGCTGTTTTTT. As protein: CASSLLPGASRGTGELFF.

This clonotype was seen ten or more times. The chain couples TRBV12-3 or TRBV12-4 to TRBJ2-5; TRBD2 matches 14 bases. CDR3 length equals 16 residues. Losses at the gene ends were 5 bases for V and 5 bases for J; bases not matched to a gene: 7. The CDR3 sequence is CASSLPGTSGSETQYF. DNA for the CDR3: TGTGCCAGCAGTCTACCCGGGACTAGCGGGAGTGAGACCCAGTACTTC.

This clonotype was counted a few times. This rearrangement joins TRBV19 to TRBJ2-5; D is ambiguous. Germline CDR1 and CDR2: LNHDA and SQIVND (reference sequence). With 3 bases removed from V and 2 bases from J, the gap between germline ends came to 7 bases. The CDR3 extends over 13 amino acids. The chain's CDR3 is CASSILEQETQYF. DNA of the CDR3: TGTGCCAGTAGTATTTTGGAGCAAGAGACCCAGTACTTC.

The DNA of the CDR3 is TGTGCCAGCACTCCTAGGACCCGTGGGGAGCAGTACGTC. Protein: CASTPRTRGEQYV. The chain joins TRBV2 to TRBJ2-7; no clear D. Germline-derived CDR1 and CDR2 are SNHLY and FYNNEI. This CDR3 comprises 13 residues. Trimming stripped 7 bases from V and 7 bases from J, with 17 bases between.

This clonotype came up a few times. The chain couples TRBV6-5 to TRBJ1-2, with TRBD1 matching 7 bases. The CDR3 runs 17 residues. After removal of 6 bases from V and 7 bases from J, the junction contained 20 bases not matched to a gene. Germline V gene data show CDR1 as MNHEY and CDR2 as SVGAGI. DNA of the CDR3: TGTGCCAGCAGCCAATCTAAGAACAGGGGTTTTACTTCTGGCTACACCTTC. Translating gives CASSQSKNRGFTSGYTF.

The chain employs TRBV19 and TRBJ2-1; TRBD1 matches at 10 bases. V lost 4 bases, J lost 5 bases, and 5 bases stayed unmatched. Germline values: CDR1 LNHDA, CDR2 SQIVND (reference sequence). CDR3 length: 15 residues. The CDR3 bases are TGTGCCAGTAGTAAGAGACAGGGGGCTGACAATGAGCAGTTCTTC. Amino acids: CASSKRQGADNEQFF.

This rearrangement joins TRBV3-1 to TRBJ1-1; perhaps TRBD1 as D (6 bases). This CDR3 spans 13 amino acids. Germline V lookup: CDR1 LGHDT, CDR2 YNNKEL (reference sequence). V dropped 3 bases and J dropped 9 bases, with 14 bases sitting between them. The CDR3: CASSQGQGRQAFF. The DNA for the CDR3 is TGTGCCAGCAGCCAGGGGCAGGGGAGGCAAGCTTTCTTT.

This chain uses TRBV11-2 with TRBJ1-5; 7 positions agree with TRBD1. The CDR3 length is 18 residues. The V gene's germline CDR1 is SGHAT and CDR2 FQNNGV. J lost 6 bases, V lost 0 bases, and 14 bases had no gene match. This CDR3 is CASSLEILTGQMVQPQHF. The CDR3 DNA is TGTGCCAGCAGCTTAGAAATTCTAACGGGACAGATGGTTCAGCCCCAGCATTTT.

This sequence joins TRBV20-1 and TRBJ1-6; D is ambiguous. Germline CDR1 DFQATT, CDR2 SNEGSKA (reference sequence). This CDR3 comprises 16 residues. V was shortened by 3 bases and J by 0 bases, with 12 bases between the two germline ends. As DNA, the CDR3 is TGCAGTGCTAGTGGGCCAGGCGCCTCCTATAATTCACCCCTCCACTTT. This translates into CSASGPGASYNSPLHF.

The chain couples TRBV3-1 to TRBJ1-5; TRBD1 might be the D (5 bases). The V end was cut by 1 base, the J end by 5 bases, with 9 bases between. The CDR3 sequence is 14 residues long. Germline CDR1 is LGHDT and CDR2 is YNNKEL (reference sequence). DNA for the CDR3: TGTGCCAGCAGCCAAGGTCAGGGAGATCAGCCCCAGCATTTT. Encoded protein: CASSQGQGDQPQHF.

This clonotype was picked up many times. V gene TRBV5-1 combines with J gene TRBJ2-1, with 7 bases matching TRBD1. Germline CDR1 and CDR2: SGHRS and YFSETQ. V dropped 2 bases and J dropped 5; count of bases not matched to a gene: 4. The CDR3 sequence is 14 residues long. The DNA of the CDR3 is TGCGCCAGCAGCTTAGGGGGCGCAGACAATGAGCAGTTCTTC. Translation gives CASSLGGADNEQFF.

The chain carries TRBV6-1 and TRBJ2-7, with D perhaps assigned TRBD1 or TRBD2 (5 bases each). This CDR3 contains 13 residues. Germline V lookup: CDR1 MNHNS, CDR2 SASEGT. Trimming cost V 6 bases and J 6 bases, with 15 bases left between them. This chain's CDR3 is CASRARGTGEQYV. Here the CDR3 DNA reads TGTGCCAGCAGGGCCAGAGGGACGGGCGAGCAGTACGTC.

V and J are TRBV11-2 and TRBJ2-2; 12 bases are a match to TRBD2. The CDR3 extends over 14 amino acids. Per the germline V gene, CDR1 is SGHAT and CDR2 is FQNNGV. Unmatched junction bases numbered 2, after V lost 6 bases and J lost 6 bases. CDR3: CASRGTSGPGELFF. CDR3 coding DNA: TGTGCCAGCAGAGGGACTAGCGGGCCCGGGGAGCTGTTTTTT.

This clonotype was observed a single time. The gene calls are TRBV5-1 and TRBJ2-2; unclear D gene. Trimming cost V 4 bases and J 0 bases, with 7 bases left between them. Germline loops: CDR1 SGHRS, CDR2 YFSETQ. The CDR3 sequence is 14 residues long. The CDR3 is CASSDRTNTGELFF. The CDR3 coding sequence is TGCGCCAGCAGCGACCGGACGAACACCGGGGAGCTGTTTTTT.

Only a few counts were recorded for this clonotype. The chain carries TRBV5-1 and TRBJ1-2; TRBD1 might be the D (6 bases). Germline assignment: CDR1 SGHRS and CDR2 YFSETQ. The V and J ends lost 0 bases and 0 bases respectively, with 12 bases between them. The CDR3 has 16 amino acids. Here the CDR3 reads CASSLAPGVSNYGYTF. CDR3 bases: TGCGCCAGCAGCTTGGCTCCAGGGGTGTCTAACTATGGCTACACCTTC.

This clonotype was seen many times. The genes are TRBV5-1 and TRBJ1-1; 10 bases are shared with TRBD1. V lost 3 bases and J lost 1; bases outside the gene matches: 9. The CDR3 spans 17 residues. Per the germline V gene, CDR1 is SGHRS and CDR2 is YFSETQ. The chain's CDR3 is CASSWTGTGAQNTEAFF. DNA for the CDR3: TGCGCCAGCAGCTGGACCGGGACAGGGGCCCAGAACACTGAAGCTTTCTTT.

This clonotype was seen a single time. A clone one base away is much larger, so this may be a read error. The chain combines TRBV10-3 with TRBJ2-3; TRBD1 matches at 7 bases. The CDR3 has 14 amino acids. Per germline, CDR1 ENHRY and CDR2 SYGVKD. CDR3 in amino acids: CAIREEAGGDTLYF. The CDR3 nucleotides are TGTGCCATCAGAGAGGAGGCAGGGGGAGATACGCTGTATTTT.

This clonotype has ten or more counts. J is TRBJ2-3 and V is TRBV25-1, with D uncertain. Trimming cost V 4 bases and J 4 bases, with 15 bases left between them. The CDR3 length is 15 residues. Germline V gene lookup returns CDR1 MGHDK and CDR2 SYGVNS. This CDR3 is CASSATDTLADTQYF. DNA of the CDR3: TGTGCCAGCAGTGCGACCGATACTTTGGCAGATACGCAGTATTTT. The entire variable domain, with the rest obtained from reference TRBV25-1 and TRBJ2-3, is as follows: EADIYQTPRYLVIGTGKKITLECSQTMGHDKMYWYQQDPGMELHLIHYSYGVNSTEKGDLSSESTVSRIRTEHFPLTLESARPSHTSQYLCASSATDTLADTQYFGPGTRLTVL.

This clonotype was seen many times. The chain recombines TRBV30 with TRBJ1-1, with D uncertain. Germline CDR1 is GTSNPN and CDR2 is SVGIG (reference sequence). The CDR3 extends over 12 amino acids. V shed 4 bases and J shed 7 bases, with 13 bases lying between them. The CDR3 here is CAWTRGVGEAFF. CDR3 nucleotide sequence: TGTGCCTGGACCCGCGGCGTCGGTGAAGCTTTCTTT.

This clonotype has more than one count but fewer than ten. The chain joins TRBV5-1 to TRBJ2-5, with 7 bases fitting TRBD2. The germline gives CDR1 SGHRS, CDR2 YFSETQ. The CDR3 has 14 amino acids. V gave up 0 bases and J gave up 5 bases; unmatched junction bases: 4. The CDR3 nucleotides read TGCGCCAGCAGCTTGGGGGACTACGGTGAGACCCAGTACTTC. Encoded protein: CASSLGDYGETQYF.

This clonotype has just a few counts. The chain uses TRBV19 and TRBJ2-6, with D possibly matching TRBD1 (6 bases). Per germline, CDR1 LNHDA and CDR2 SQIVND (reference sequence). The length of the CDR3 is 17 residues. V was clipped by 5 bases and J by 0 bases, with 14 bases between them. The CDR3 protein is CASSPYGQSSGANVLTF. In nucleotides, the CDR3 is TGTGCCAGTAGTCCCTACGGACAGAGCTCTGGGGCCAACGTCCTGACTTTC.

The chain carries TRBV7-8 and TRBJ1-4; a weak D match, TRBD1 (6 bases). Looked up from germline, CDR1 is SGHVS and CDR2 is FQNEAQ. Trimming shortened V by 6 bases and J by 5 bases, and 19 bases separated the two germline ends. This CDR3 has 16 residues. The CDR3 is CASRGQYRAGNEKLFF. The CDR3 DNA follows: TGTGCCAGCAGGGGCCAGTACAGGGCGGGGAATGAAAAACTGTTTTTT.

This clonotype has a handful of counts. The gene calls are TRBV7-8 and TRBJ2-7; 10 bases fit TRBD2. The J segment lost 6 bases and the V segment lost 2 bases, leaving 4 bases of the junction unmatched. The CDR3 has 14 amino acids. Germline V lookup: CDR1 SGHVS, CDR2 FQNEAQ. The CDR3: CASSLRLAGLEQYF. CDR3 coding DNA: TGTGCCAGCAGCTTAAGACTAGCGGGTCTCGAGCAGTACTTC.